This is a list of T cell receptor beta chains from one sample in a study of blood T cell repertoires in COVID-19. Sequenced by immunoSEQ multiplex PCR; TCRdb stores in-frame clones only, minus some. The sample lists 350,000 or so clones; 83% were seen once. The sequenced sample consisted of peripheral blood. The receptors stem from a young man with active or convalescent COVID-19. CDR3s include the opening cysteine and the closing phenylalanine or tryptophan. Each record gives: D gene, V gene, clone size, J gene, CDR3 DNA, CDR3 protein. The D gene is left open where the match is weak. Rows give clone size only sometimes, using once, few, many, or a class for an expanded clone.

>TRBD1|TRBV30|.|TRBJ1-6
TGTGCCTGGAGTTCCGACAGGGTGCGGACACCCCTCCACTTT
CAWSSDRVRTPLHF
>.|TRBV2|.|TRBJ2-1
TGTGCCAGCAGGGAACTAGTTGTCAATGAGCAGTTCTTC
CASRELVVNEQFF
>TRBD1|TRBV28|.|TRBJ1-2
TGTGCCAGCTGCTTTACGGACAGGGCTGGCTATGGCTACACCTTC
CASCFTDRAGYGYTF
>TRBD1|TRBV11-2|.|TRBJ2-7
TGTGCCAGCAGCTCTAGGACAGGGGGCGACGAGCAGTACTTC
CASSSRTGGDEQYF
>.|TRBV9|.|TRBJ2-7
TGTGCCAGCAGCGTAGGAGCAGGGGTGGCTTACGAGCAGTACTTC
CASSVGAGVAYEQYF
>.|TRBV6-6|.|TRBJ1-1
TGTGCCAGCAGCGTCAGAGGGACAACCACTGAAGCTTTCTTT
CASSVRGTTTEAFF
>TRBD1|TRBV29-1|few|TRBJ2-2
TGCAGCGTGGGCCGGGACAGAGACACCGGGGAGCTGTTTTTT
CSVGRDRDTGELFF
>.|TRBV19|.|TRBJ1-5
TGTGCCAGTATCGTGTTCGGGGGGCGTAGCAATCAGCCCCAGCATTTT
CASIVFGGRSNQPQHF
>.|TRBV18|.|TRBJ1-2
TGTGCCAGCTCACCTACAGCTACTAACTATGGCTACACCTTC
CASSPTATNYGYTF
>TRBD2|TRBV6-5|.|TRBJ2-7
TGTGCCAGCAGTCTCTTAGCGGGAGGGCAGGGCGAGCAGTACTTC
CASSLLAGGQGEQYF
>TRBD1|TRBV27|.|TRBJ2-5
TGTGCCAGCAGTCCCGGGACAGTTGGGGAGACCCAGTACTTC
CASSPGTVGETQYF
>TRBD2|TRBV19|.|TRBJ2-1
TGTGCCAGTAGTATAGGGGAGCGGGGGGGCGGCTATGAGCAGTTCTTC
CASSIGERGGGYEQFF
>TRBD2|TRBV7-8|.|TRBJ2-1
TGTGCCAGCAGCTTGAGGACGTTTTCAGCGGGAGGGAACAATGAGCAGTTCTTC
CASSLRTFSAGGNNEQFF
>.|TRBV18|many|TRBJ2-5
TGTGCCAGCTCCACCCGGGGGGAGACCCAGTACTTC
CASSTRGETQYF
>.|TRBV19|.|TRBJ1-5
TGTGCCAGTAGTCCCCGGTCGGGACGGGGGGGTCAGCCCCAGCATTTT
CASSPRSGRGGQPQHF
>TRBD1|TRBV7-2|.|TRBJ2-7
TGTGCCAGCAGCTCCAGACAGGGGGCGTCCTACGAGCAGTACTTC
CASSSRQGASYEQYF
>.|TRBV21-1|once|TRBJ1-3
TGTGCCAGCAAGGCAGGGGGCGCTGGAAACACCATATATTTT
CASKAGGAGNTIYF
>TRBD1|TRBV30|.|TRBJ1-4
TGTGCCTTCCGGGACAGAGGTTCCCTTAATGAAAAACTGTTTTTT
CAFRDRGSLNEKLFF
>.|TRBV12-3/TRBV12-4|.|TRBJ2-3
TGTGCCAGCAGTTCGCGGGATACGCAGTATTTT
CASSSRDTQYF
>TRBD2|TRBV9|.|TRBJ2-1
TGTGCCAGCAGCGTTCAGCGGACTAGCGGGGGGGTCAATGAGCAGTTCTTC
CASSVQRTSGGVNEQFF
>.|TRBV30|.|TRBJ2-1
TGTGCCTGGAGTGAGGGAGGGGGTAAGGAGTTCTTC
CAWSEGGGKEFF
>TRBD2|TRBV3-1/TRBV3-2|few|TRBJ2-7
TGTGCCAGCAGCCAAGATCATTTTCGGGGGGGGCCGGTAGGGTACGAGCAGTACTTC
CASSQDHFRGGPVGYEQYF
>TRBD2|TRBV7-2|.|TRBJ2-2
TGTGCCAGCAGCCGCCGGACTAGCGGGGCGGGGACCGGGGAGCTGTTTTTT
CASSRRTSGAGTGELFF
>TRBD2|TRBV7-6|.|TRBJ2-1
TGTGCCAGCAGCTCACAGGGACTAGCGGGGGATGGTGAGCAGTTCTTC
CASSSQGLAGDGEQFF
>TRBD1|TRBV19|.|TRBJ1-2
TGTGCCACCTCTTCCCGGGACAGGGACTCCAGGACCTTC
CATSSRDRDSRTF
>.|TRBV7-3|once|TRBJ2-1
TGTGCCAGCAGCTCCTCGGAGTGGAATGAGCAGTTCTTC
CASSSSEWNEQFF
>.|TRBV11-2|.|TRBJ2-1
TGTGCCAGCAGCTCCCTCCGGGAGAATGAGCAGTTCTTC
CASSSLRENEQFF
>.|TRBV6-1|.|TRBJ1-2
TGTGCCAGCAGTGAATCCTCCCGGGGGGCCAACTATGGCTACACCTTC
CASSESSRGANYGYTF
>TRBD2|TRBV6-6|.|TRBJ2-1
TGTGCCAGCCGTCCCCCTTTAGGTCCCTCCGGGACTAGCGGGAGAGGGGACTACAATGAGCAGTTCTTC
CASRPPLGPSGTSGRGDYNEQFF
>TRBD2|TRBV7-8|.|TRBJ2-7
TGTGCCAGCAGCTTCGGGAGGCTAGTCTATACCTACGAGCAGTACTTC
CASSFGRLVYTYEQYF
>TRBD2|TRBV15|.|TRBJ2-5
TGTGCCACCAGCAGAGCAGCGGGATCCCGCGCAGAGACCCAGTACTTC
CATSRAAGSRAETQYF
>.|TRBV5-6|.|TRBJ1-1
TGTGCCAGCAGCTTTCTTCGGGGGACTGAAGCTTTCTTT
CASSFLRGTEAFF
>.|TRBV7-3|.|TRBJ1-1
TGTGCCAGCAGCCCGGGTCCCCAGAACACTGAAGCTTTCTTT
CASSPGPQNTEAFF
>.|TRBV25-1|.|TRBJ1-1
TGTGCCACCCGACGGGACACGAGCAACACTGAAGCTTTCTTT
CATRRDTSNTEAFF
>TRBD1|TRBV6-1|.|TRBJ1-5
TGTGCCAGCAGTGAAGCTCCGACAGGGGCCCAGCATTTT
CASSEAPTGAQHF
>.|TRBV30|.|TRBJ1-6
TGTGCCTGGTCTCGGGACACATCGAGCTCCTATAATTCACCCCTCCACTTT
CAWSRDTSSSYNSPLHF
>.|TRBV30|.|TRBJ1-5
TGTGCCTGGGGTGATTGGTCCGTGGCCCAGCCCCAGCATTTT
CAWGDWSVAQPQHF
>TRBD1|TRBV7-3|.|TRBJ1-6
TGTGCCAGCAGTACCTCCGGGACAGGCCATTCACCCCTCCACTTT
CASSTSGTGHSPLHF